This record concerns one T cell receptor (beta chain) sequence. The target antigen is unknown. V was pared by 3 bases and J by 3 bases, with 3 bases of the junction left unmatched. CDR1 and CDR2 (germline): SGDLS, YYNGEE. The CDR3 sequence is 15 residues long. This sample was included in a study of shared clonotypes between healthy human individuals. Overall study results and limits: Sequencing depth was expected to affect clonotype sharing among donors. As a rule, naive subsets had a larger estimated richness than memory subsets.

The authors ran the assay at deep level. Measured with immunoSEQ multiplex PCR; TCRdb has only the in-frame clones, and not every one. The table shows more than 900,000 clones, with around three quarters occurring only once. This clonotype was sampled from a man aged 18 to 30 in good health. Some clones in this sample may be carry-over from other donors' samples. The sample comprised memory CD4+ T cells from PBMCs. Subset indicated: CD45RA-negative fraction. V usage is TRBV9 and J usage is TRBJ2-3; the match to TRBD2 covers 11 bases. The CDR3: CASSAGTSGTDTQYF. CDR3 nucleotide sequence: TGTGCCAGCAGCGCCGGGACTAGCGGAACAGATACGCAGTATTTT. Using reference TRBV9 and TRBJ2-3 for the parts outside the CDR3, the full variable domain is DSGVTQTPKHLITATGQRVTLRCSPRSGDLSVYWYQQSLDQGLQFLIQYYNGEERAKGNILERFSAQQFPDLHSELNLSSLELGDSALYFCASSAGTSGTDTQYFGPGTRLTVL.